These T cell receptor beta chains were read from a single sample in a study of blood T cell repertoires in COVID-19. Only in-frame clones appear in the TCRdb table, and some are missing; sequencing was by immunoSEQ multiplex PCR. This table holds more than 95,000 clones, around 83% found once. Material for sequencing was peripheral blood. The receptors here all came from an older man with active or convalescent COVID-19. Both conserved end residues are part of each CDR3. D genes are given only for firm matches. Only part of the rows carry a size: once, few, many, or a class if the clone is expanded.

TRBJ2-2,NA,TRBV7-2,NA,CASSSSGTTGELFF,TGTGCCAGCAGCTCCAGTGGCACCACCGGGGAGCTGTTTTTT
TRBJ2-2,TRBD2,TRBV7-2,NA,CASSGTSGATGELFF,TGTGCCAGCAGCGGGACTAGCGGTGCCACCGGGGAGCTGTTTTTT
TRBJ1-5,NA,TRBV5-5,NA,CASSLALSNQPQHF,TGTGCCAGCAGCTTGGCCCTGAGCAATCAGCCCCAGCATTTT
TRBJ1-6,TRBD1,TRBV12-5,few,CASGLQGQIGSPLHF,TGTGCTAGTGGTTTACAGGGGCAAATCGGGTCACCCCTCCACTTT
TRBJ2-1,NA,TRBV6-5,once,CASSYSKANPYNEQFF,TGTGCCAGCAGTTACTCGAAAGCGAACCCTTACAATGAGCAGTTCTTC
TRBJ2-3,TRBD2,TRBV20-1,few,CSASVAWGYTSGGAGDTQYF,TGCAGTGCTAGTGTAGCATGGGGGTACACTAGCGGGGGGGCCGGAGATACGCAGTATTTT
TRBJ2-3,TRBD1,TRBV14,NA,CASSPSGGDTQYF,TGTGCCAGCAGCCCCTCAGGGGGAGATACGCAGTATTTT
TRBJ2-7,NA,TRBV4-3,once,CASSPMTGGAPSEQYF,TGCGCCAGCAGCCCGATGACTGGAGGCGCTCCGTCAGAGCAGTACTTC
TRBJ1-2,NA,TRBV9,NA,CASSARIGGSPNYGYTF,TGTGCCAGCAGCGCGCGGATTGGGGGGTCCCCTAACTATGGCTACACCTTC
TRBJ2-5,NA,TRBV7-2,NA,CASSQVYAETQYF,TGTGCCAGCAGCCAAGTGTACGCGGAGACCCAGTACTTC
TRBJ1-2,NA,TRBV19,NA,CASSIGSYTGGYGYTF,TGTGCCAGTAGTATCGGGTCCTACACGGGAGGCTATGGCTACACCTTC
TRBJ2-1,TRBD1,TRBV4-3,NA,CASSQDPDRVDEQFF,TGCGCCAGCAGCCAAGACCCGGACAGGGTCGACGAGCAGTTCTTC
TRBJ2-5,NA,TRBV19,NA,CASSPQGKETQYF,TGTGCCAGTAGTCCCCAGGGCAAAGAGACCCAGTACTTC
TRBJ1-1,NA,TRBV18,NA,CASSSDATPGAFF,TGTGCCAGCTCATCTGACGCAACGCCAGGAGCTTTCTTT
TRBJ1-1,NA,TRBV15,NA,CATSFPEAGRGAFF,TGTGCCACCAGCTTCCCGGAGGCCGGGCGGGGAGCTTTCTTT
TRBJ1-2,NA,TRBV2,NA,CASNEEMRGYTF,TGTGCCAGCAATGAAGAGATGCGTGGCTACACCTTC
TRBJ2-1,NA,TRBV4-1,NA,CASSQPGTLSYNEQFF,TGCGCCAGCAGCCAACCCGGGACACTCTCCTACAATGAGCAGTTCTTC
TRBJ1-2,NA,TRBV29-1,NA,CSVDPGEPGYTF,TGCAGCGTCGATCCAGGGGAACCCGGCTACACCTTC
TRBJ2-1,TRBD1,TRBV4-3,NA,CASSLDRGVNEQFF,TGCGCCAGCAGCCTGGACAGGGGCGTAAATGAGCAGTTCTTC
TRBJ2-7,TRBD1,TRBV9,NA,CASAAGQGSYEQYF,TGTGCCAGCGCGGCAGGACAGGGGTCCTACGAGCAGTACTTC
TRBJ2-1,TRBD2,TRBV6-6,NA,CASSPLGLNLISSYNEQFF,TGTGCCAGCAGTCCTTTGGGACTAAATCTCATTAGCTCCTACAATGAGCAGTTCTTC
TRBJ2-1,NA,TRBV12-3/TRBV12-4,NA,CASGEWARNEQFF,TGTGCCAGCGGGGAGTGGGCACGGAATGAGCAGTTCTTC
TRBJ2-2,NA,TRBV20-1,NA,CSASWGRGTGELFF,TGCAGTGCTAGTTGGGGGCGAGGCACCGGGGAGCTGTTTTTT
TRBJ2-5,NA,TRBV29-1,NA,CSVHRDTLETQYF,TGCAGCGTCCACCGGGACACCCTGGAGACCCAGTACTTC
TRBJ2-1,NA,TRBV6-5,NA,CASSYSRTAYNEQFF,TGTGCCAGCAGTTACTCCCGGACAGCCTACAATGAGCAGTTCTTC
TRBJ1-2,TRBD1,TRBV20-1,NA,CSAGGTGGYTF,TGCAGTGCTGGCGGGACAGGGGGCTACACCTTC
TRBJ2-3,NA,TRBV20-1,NA,CSAGSTDTQYF,TGCAGTGCCGGTAGCACAGATACGCAGTATTTT
TRBJ2-4,TRBD2,TRBV7-2,NA,CASSLDRGGTVKNIQYF,TGTGCCAGCAGCTTAGACCGGGGGGGTACAGTCAAAAACATTCAGTACTTC
TRBJ1-6,NA,TRBV30,NA,CAWSKVVGVSYNSPLHF,TGTGCCTGGAGCAAGGTCGTAGGGGTCTCCTATAATTCACCCCTCCACTTT